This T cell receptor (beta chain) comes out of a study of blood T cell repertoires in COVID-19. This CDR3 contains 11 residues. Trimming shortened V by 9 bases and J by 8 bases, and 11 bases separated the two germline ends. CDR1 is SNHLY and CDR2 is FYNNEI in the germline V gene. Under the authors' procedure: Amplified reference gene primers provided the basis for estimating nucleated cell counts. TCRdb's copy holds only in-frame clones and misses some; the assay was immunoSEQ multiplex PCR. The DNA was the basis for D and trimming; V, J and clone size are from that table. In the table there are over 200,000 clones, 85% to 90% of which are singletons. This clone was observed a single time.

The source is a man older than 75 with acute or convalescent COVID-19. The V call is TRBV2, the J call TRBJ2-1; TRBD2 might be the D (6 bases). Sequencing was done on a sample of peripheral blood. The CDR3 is CARSSGDEQFF. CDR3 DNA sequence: TGTGCCAGAAGCTCGGGGGATGAGCAGTTCTTC.